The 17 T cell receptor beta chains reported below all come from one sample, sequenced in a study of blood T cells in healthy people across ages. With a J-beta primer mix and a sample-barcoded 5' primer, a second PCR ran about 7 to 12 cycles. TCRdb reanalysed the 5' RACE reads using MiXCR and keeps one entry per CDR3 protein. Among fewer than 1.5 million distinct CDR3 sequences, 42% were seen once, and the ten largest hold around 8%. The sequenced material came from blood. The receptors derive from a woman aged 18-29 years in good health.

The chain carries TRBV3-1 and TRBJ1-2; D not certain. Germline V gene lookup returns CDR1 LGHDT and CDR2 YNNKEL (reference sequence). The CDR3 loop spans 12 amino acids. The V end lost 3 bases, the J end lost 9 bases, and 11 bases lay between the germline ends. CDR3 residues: CASSHVTLSYTF. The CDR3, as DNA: TGTGCCAGCAGCCACGTGACACTAAGCTACACCTTC.

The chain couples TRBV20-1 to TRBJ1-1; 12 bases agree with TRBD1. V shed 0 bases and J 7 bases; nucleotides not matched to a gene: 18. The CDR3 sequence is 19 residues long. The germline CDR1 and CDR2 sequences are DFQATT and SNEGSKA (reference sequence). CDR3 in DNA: TGCAGTGCTAGAGAAGGGACAGGGGGCGGTGAAACGTTACCATTTGAAGCTTTCTTT. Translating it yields CSAREGTGGGETLPFEAFF.

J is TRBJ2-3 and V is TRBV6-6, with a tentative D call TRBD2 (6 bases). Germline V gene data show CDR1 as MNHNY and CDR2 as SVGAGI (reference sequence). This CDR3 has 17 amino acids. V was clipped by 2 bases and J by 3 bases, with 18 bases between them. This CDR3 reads CASSYGGTKTRTDTQYF. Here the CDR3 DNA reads TGTGCCAGCAGTTACGGGGGGACCAAAACTAGAACAGATACGCAGTATTTT.

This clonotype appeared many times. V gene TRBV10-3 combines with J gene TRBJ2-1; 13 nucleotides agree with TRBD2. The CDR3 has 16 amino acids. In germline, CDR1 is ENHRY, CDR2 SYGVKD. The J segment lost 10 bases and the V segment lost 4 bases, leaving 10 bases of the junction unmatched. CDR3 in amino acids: CAISGTRLAGGREQFF. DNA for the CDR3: TGTGCCATCAGTGGCACTCGACTAGCGGGAGGCCGGGAGCAGTTCTTC.

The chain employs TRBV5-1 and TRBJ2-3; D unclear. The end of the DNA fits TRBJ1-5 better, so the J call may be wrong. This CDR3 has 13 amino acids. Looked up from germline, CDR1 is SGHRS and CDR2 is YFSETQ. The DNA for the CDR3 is TGCGCCAGCAGCTTGGATTTAGCAGATACGCAGCATTTT. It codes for CASSLDLADTQHF.

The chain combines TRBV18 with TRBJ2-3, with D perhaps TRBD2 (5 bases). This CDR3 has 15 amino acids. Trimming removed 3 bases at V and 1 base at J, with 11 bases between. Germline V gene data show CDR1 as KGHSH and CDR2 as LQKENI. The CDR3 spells CASSPDWRGTDTQYF. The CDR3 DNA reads TGTGCCAGCTCACCTGATTGGCGGGGCACAGATACGCAGTATTTT.

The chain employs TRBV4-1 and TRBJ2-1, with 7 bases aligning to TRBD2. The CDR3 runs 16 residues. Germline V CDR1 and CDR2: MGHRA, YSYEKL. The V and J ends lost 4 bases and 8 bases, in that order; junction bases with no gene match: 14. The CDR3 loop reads CASSPRSWAGVDEQFF. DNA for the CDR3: TGCGCCAGCAGCCCCCGGAGTTGGGCGGGAGTGGATGAGCAGTTCTTC.

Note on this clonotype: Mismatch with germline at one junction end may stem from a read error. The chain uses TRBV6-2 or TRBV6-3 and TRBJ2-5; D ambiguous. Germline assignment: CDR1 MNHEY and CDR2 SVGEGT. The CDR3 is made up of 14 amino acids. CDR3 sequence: CANSYPARLAEQYF. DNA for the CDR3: TGTGCCAACAGTTACCCAGCACGACTGGCGGAGCAGTACTTC.

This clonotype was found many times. This CDR3 reads CASSLGRTKDQYF. CDR3 coding DNA: TGTGCCAGCAGTTTAGGCCGGACAAAAGACCAGTACTTC. This rearrangement joins TRBV28 to TRBJ2-7; possible D gene TRBD1, 5 bases. V was pared by 2 bases and J by 10 bases, with 15 bases between. The CDR3 is 13 residues long. Per germline, CDR1 MDHEN and CDR2 SYDVKM.

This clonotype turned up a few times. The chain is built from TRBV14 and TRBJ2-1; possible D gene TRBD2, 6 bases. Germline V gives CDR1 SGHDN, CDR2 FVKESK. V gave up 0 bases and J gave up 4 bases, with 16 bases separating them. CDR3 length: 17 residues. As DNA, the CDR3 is TGTGCCAGCAGCCAAGATCTTGGGGACTGGTTATACAATGAGCAGTTCTTC. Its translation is CASSQDLGDWLYNEQFF.

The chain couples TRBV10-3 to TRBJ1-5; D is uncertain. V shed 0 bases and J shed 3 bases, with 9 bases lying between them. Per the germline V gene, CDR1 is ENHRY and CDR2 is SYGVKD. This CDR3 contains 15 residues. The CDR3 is CAISESQDSNQPQHF. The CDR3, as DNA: TGTGCCATCAGTGAGTCGCAAGATTCCAATCAGCCCCAGCATTTT.

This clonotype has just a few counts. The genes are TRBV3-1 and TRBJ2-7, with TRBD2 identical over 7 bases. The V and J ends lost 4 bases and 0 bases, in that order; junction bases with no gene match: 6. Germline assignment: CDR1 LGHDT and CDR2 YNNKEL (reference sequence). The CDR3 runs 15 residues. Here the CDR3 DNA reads TGTGCCAGCAGCCTCGCGATAGCGGGCTCCTACGAGCAGTACTTC. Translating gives CASSLAIAGSYEQYF.

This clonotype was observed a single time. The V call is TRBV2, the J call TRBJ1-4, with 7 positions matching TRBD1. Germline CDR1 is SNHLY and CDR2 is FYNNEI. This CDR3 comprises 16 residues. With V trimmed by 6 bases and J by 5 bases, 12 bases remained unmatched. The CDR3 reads CASSDDRTGVNEKLFF. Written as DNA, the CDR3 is TGTGCCAGCAGCGACGATAGGACAGGAGTAAATGAAAAACTGTTTTTT.

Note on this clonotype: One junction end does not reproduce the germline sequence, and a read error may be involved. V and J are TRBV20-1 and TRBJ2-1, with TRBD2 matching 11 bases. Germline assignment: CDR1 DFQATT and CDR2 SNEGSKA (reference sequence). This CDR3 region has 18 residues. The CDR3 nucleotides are TGCAGTGCTGGAGATTTAGCGGGAGGGACCCTCTCCTACAATGAGCAGTTCTTC. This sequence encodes CSAGDLAGGTLSYNEQFF.

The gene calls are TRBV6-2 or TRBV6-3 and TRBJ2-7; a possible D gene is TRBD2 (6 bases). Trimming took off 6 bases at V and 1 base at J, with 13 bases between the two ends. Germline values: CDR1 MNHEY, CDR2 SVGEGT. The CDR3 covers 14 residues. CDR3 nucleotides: TGTGCCAGCAGCATAGCGGCAGAATCCTACGAGCAGTACTTC. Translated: CASSIAAESYEQYF.

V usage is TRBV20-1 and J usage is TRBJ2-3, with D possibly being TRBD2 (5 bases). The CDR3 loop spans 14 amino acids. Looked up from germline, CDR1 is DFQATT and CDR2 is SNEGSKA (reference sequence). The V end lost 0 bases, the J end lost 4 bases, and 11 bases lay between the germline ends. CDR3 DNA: TGCAGTGCTAGAGATGGGAGCTTGCCAGATACGCAGTATTTT. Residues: CSARDGSLPDTQYF.

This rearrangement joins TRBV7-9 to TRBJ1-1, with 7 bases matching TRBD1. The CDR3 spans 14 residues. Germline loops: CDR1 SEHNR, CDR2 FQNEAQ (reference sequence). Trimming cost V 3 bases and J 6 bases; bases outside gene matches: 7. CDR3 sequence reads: CASSFEQGSAEAFF. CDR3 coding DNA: TGTGCCAGCAGCTTCGAACAGGGGTCAGCTGAAGCTTTCTTT.